This T cell receptor beta chain was sequenced during a study of blood T cell repertoires in COVID-19. In the study overall: The United States, Italy and Spain supplied acute and convalescent COVID-19 samples. From T cells, B-cell-depleted T cells, or PBMCs came the material, which was cDNA or gDNA.

Trimming left V 3 bases short and J 11 bases short, with 14 bases between. The CDR3 runs 14 residues. Germline V gives CDR1 MNHEY, CDR2 SMNVEV (reference sequence). As processed by the authors: The authors estimated nucleated cell counts from reference gene primer amplification. Profiling relied on immunoSEQ multiplex PCR, and the TCRdb table lists in-frame clones only, not all of them. V and J calls plus clone size are reproduced from that table; the DNA served to infer D and trimming. Here the sample spans roughly 40,000 clones, around 83% being singletons. The TCR was taken from a man between 50 and 59 years old in a cohort sampled during active COVID-19. The chain joins TRBV27 to TRBJ1-6; tentatively, D is TRBD1 (6 bases). Sample: peripheral blood. The CDR3 DNA sequence: TGTGCCAGCAGTTTGCAGGACAGTCTTCCACCCCTCCACTTT. Its protein product is CASSLQDSLPPLHF.